What follows is one TCR beta chain and its context. Sequenced by immunoSEQ multiplex PCR; TCRdb stores in-frame clones only, minus some. The repertoire consists of approximately 110,000 clones, with over 65% occurring once and the leading ten covering more than 0.65%. This record belongs to a study of blood T cell repertoires in COVID-19. The V end lost 4 bases, the J end lost 4 bases, and 14 bases lay between the germline ends. There are 15 residues in the CDR3. From germline, CDR1 is MNHNY and CDR2 SVGAGI (reference sequence). This TCR derives from a human donor with acute or convalescent COVID-19. The donor label of this sample is uncertain. V and J are TRBV6-6 and TRBJ2-1; D unclear. Material for sequencing was peripheral blood. The CDR3 DNA follows: TGTGCCAGCAGTTCGACATTGGGTCGGTACAATGAGCAGTTCTTC. It specifies CASSSTLGRYNEQFF.